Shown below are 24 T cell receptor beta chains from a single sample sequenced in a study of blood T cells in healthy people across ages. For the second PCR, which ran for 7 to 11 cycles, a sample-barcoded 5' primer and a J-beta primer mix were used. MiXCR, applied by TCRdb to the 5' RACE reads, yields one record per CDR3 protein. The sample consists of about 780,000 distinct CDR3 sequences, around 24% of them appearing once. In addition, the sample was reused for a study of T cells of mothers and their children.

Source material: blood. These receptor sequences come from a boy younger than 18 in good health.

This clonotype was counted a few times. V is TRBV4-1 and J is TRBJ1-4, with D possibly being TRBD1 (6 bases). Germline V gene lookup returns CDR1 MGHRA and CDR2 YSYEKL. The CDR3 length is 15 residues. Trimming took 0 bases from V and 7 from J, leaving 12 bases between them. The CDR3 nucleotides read TGCGCCAGCAGCCAAGATTATCGGGGGCCTGAAAAACTGTTTTTT. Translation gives CASSQDYRGPEKLFF.

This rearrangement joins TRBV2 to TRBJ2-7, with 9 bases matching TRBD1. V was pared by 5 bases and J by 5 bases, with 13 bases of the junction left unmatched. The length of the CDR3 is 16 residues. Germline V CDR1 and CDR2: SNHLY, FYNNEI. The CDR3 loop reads CASSLTLGTGRNEQYF. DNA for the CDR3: TGTGCCAGCAGTCTAACTTTAGGGACAGGGAGGAACGAGCAGTACTTC. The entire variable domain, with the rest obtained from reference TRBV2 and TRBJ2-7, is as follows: EPEVTQTPSHQVTQMGQEVILRCVPISNHLYFYWYRQILGQKVEFLVSFYNNEISEKSEIFDDQFSVERPDGSNFTLKIRSTKLEDSAMYFCASSLTLGTGRNEQYFGPGTRLTVT.

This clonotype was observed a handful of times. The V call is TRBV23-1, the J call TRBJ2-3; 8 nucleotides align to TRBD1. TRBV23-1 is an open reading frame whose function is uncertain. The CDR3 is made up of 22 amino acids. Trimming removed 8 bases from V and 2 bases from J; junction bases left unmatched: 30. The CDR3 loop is CASGRPDHGRQGPRLYTDTQYF. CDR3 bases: TGCGCCAGCGGGCGACCAGACCACGGGAGACAGGGGCCAAGACTATACACAGATACGCAGTATTTT.

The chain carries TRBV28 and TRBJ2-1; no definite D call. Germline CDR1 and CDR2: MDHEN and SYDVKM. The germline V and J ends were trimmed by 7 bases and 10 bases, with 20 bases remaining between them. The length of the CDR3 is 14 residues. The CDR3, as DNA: TGTGCCAGCACCGGCGGAGCAGGAGTAAGGGAGCAGTTCTTC. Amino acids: CASTGGAGVREQFF.

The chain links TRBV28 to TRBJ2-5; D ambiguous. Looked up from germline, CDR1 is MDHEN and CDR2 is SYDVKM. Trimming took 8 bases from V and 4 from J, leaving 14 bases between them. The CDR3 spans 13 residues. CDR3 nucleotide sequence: TGTGCCAGCGAGGCTTTACTGGCAGAGACCCAGTACTTC. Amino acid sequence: CASEALLAETQYF. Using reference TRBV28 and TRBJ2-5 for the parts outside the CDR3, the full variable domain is DVKVTQSSRYLVKRTGEKVFLECVQDMDHENMFWYRQDPGLGLRLIYFSYDVKMKEKGDIPEGYSVSREKKERFSLILESASTNQTSMYLCASEALLAETQYFGPGTRLLVL.

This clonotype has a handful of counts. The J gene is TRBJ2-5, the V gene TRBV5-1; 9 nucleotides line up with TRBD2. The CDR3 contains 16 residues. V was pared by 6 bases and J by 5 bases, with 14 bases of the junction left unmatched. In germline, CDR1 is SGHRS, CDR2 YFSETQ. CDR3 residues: CASTPRGGGAYETQYF. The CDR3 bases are TGCGCCAGCACCCCGAGGGGCGGGGGGGCCTATGAGACCCAGTACTTC.

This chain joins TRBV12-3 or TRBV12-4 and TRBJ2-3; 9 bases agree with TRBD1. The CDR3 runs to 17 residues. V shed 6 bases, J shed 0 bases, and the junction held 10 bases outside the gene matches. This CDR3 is CASSPDRDRVSTDTQYF. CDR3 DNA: TGTGCCAGCAGCCCCGACCGGGACAGGGTTAGCACAGATACGCAGTATTTT.

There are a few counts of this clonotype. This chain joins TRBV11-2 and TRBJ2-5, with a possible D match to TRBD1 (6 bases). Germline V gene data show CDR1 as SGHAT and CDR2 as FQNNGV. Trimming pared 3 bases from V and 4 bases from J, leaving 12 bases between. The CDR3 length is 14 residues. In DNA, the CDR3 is TGTGCCAGCAGCTTGGACAGCTGGGGAGAGACCCAGTACTTC. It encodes CASSLDSWGETQYF. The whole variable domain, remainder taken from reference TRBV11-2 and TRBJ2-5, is EAGVAQSPRYKIIEKRQSVAFWCNPISGHATLYWYQQILGQGPKLLIQFQNNGVVDDSQLPKDRFSAERLKGVDSTLKIQPAKLEDSAVYLCASSLDSWGETQYFGPGTRLLVL.

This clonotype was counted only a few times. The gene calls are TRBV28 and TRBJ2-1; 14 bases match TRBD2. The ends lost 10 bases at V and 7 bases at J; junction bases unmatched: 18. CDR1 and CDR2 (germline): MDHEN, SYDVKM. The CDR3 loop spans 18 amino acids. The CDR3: CATETGLAGGIPPNEQFF. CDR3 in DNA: TGTGCCACCGAGACAGGACTAGCGGGGGGTATCCCCCCAAATGAGCAGTTCTTC.

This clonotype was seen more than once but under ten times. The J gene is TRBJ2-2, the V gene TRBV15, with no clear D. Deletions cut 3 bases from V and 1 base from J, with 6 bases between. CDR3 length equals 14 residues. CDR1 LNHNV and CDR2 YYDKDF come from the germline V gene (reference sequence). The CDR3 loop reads CATSSSRNTGELFF. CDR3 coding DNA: TGTGCCACCAGCAGTAGCCGGAACACCGGGGAGCTGTTTTTT.

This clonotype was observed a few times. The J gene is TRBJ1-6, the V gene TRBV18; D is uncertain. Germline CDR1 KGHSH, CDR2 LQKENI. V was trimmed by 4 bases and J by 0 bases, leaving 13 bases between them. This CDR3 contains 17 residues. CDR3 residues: CASSLYPTSSYNSPLHF. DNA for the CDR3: TGTGCCAGCTCACTTTACCCAACGAGCTCCTATAATTCACCCCTCCACTTT.

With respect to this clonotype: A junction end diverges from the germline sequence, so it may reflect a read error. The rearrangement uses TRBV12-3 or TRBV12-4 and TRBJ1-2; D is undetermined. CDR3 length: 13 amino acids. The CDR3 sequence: CACSLPLNYGYTF. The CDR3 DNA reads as TGTGCCTGCAGTTTACCCCTTAACTATGGCTACACCTTC.

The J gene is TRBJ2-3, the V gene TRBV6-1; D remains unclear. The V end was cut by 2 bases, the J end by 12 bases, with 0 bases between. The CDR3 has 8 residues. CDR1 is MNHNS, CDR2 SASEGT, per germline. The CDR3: CASSEQYF. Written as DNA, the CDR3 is TGTGCCAGCAGTGAACAGTATTTT.

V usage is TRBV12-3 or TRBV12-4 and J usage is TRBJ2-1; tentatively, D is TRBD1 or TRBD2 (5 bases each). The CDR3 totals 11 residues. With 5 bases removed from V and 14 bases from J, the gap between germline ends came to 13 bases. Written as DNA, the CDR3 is TGTGCCAGCAGTCTCGGGACCGTGGAGTTCTTC. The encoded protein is CASSLGTVEFF.

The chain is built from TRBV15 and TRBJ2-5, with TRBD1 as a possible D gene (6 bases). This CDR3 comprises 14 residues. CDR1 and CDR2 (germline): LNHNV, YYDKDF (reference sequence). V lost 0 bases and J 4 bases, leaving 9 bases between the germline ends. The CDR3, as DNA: TGTGCCACCAGCAGAGAAGGGGGAGTAGAGACCCAGTACTTC. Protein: CATSREGGVETQYF.

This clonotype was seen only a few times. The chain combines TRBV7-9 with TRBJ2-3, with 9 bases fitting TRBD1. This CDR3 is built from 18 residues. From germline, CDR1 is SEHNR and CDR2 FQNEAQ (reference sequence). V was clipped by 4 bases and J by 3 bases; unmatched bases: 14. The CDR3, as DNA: TGTGCCAGCAGCTCGAACTATGGGACAGGGTCTAAGACAGATACGCAGTATTTT. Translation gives CASSSNYGTGSKTDTQYF.

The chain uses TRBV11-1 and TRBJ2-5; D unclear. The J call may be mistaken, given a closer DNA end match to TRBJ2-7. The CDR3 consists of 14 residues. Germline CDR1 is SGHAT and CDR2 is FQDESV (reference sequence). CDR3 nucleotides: TGTGCCAGCAGCCTAATGCGAGCAGCCTACGAGCAGTACTTC. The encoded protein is CASSLMRAAYEQYF.

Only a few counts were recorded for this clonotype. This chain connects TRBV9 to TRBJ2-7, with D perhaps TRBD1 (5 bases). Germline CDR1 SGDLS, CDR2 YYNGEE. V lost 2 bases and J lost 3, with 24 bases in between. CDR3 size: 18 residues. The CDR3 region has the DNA TGTGCCAGCAGCGTCTCCCCCCAGGGCTTCAGCATCTTCTACGAGCAGTACTTC. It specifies CASSVSPQGFSIFYEQYF. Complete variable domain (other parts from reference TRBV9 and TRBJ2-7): DSGVTQTPKHLITATGQRVTLRCSPRSGDLSVYWYQQSLDQGLQFLIQYYNGEERAKGNILERFSAQQFPDLHSELNLSSLELGDSALYFCASSVSPQGFSIFYEQYFGPGTRLTVT.

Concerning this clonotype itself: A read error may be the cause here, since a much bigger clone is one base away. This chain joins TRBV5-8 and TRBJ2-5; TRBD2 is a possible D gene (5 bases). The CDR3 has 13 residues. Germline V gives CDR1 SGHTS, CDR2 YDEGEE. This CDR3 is CASSFEGPYEQCF. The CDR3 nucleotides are TGTGCCAGCAGCTTTGAGGGTCCCTACGAGCAGTGCTTC.

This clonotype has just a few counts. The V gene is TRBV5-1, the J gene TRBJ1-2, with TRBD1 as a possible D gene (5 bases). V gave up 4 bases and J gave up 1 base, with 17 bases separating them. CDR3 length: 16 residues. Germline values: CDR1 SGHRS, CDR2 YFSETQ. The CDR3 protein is CASSLAWQGLNYGYTF. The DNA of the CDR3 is TGCGCCAGCAGCCTGGCGTGGCAGGGACTTAACTATGGCTACACCTTC.

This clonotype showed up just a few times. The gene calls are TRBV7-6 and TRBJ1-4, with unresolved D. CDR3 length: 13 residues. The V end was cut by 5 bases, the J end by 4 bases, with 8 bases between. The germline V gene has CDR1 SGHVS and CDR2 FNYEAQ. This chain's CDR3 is CASSPSSNEKLFF. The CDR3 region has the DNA TGTGCCAGCAGCCCTTCGAGTAATGAAAAACTGTTTTTT. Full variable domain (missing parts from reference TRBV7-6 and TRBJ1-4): GAGVSQSPRYKVTKRGQDVALRCDPISGHVSLYWYRQALGQGPEFLTYFNYEAQQDKSGLPNDRFSAERPEGSISTLTIQRTEQRDSAMYRCASSPSSNEKLFFGSGTQLSVL.

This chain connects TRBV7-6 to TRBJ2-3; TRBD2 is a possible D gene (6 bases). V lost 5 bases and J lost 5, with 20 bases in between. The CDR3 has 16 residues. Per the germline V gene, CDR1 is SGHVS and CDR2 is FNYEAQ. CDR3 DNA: TGTGCCAGCAGCCACTCGGGCGGGGTCGGGGGAGATACGCAGTATTTT. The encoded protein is CASSHSGGVGGDTQYF.

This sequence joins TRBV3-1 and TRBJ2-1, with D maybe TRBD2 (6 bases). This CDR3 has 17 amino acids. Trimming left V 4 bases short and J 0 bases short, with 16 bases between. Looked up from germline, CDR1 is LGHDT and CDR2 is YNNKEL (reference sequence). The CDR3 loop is CASSPAIGSSSYNEQFF. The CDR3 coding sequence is TGTGCCAGCAGCCCGGCCATCGGGAGTAGCTCCTACAATGAGCAGTTCTTC.

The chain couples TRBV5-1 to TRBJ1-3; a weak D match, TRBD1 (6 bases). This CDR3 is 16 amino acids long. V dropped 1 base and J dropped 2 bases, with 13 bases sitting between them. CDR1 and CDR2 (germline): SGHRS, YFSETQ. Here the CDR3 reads CASSLRGASPGNTIYF. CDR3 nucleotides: TGCGCCAGCAGCTTGCGGGGGGCTTCTCCTGGAAACACCATATATTTT.